A single sample is the source of the 16 T cell receptor beta chains below, sequenced in a study of tumor-infiltrating lymphocytes in primary liver carcinoma. For blood RNA, unsorted whole blood served as the source, and germline DNA was extracted too. Synthesis of TCR beta cDNA was carried out from 500 ng total RNA with a constant-region primer. Libraries covering TCR beta were generated through three nested multiplex PCR rounds (using a slightly modified ARM-PCR). The first two PCR rounds, around 11 cycles each, used TRBV1-TRBV30 forward primers and a C-beta reverse primer. Using its own MiXCR run on the multiplex PCR reads, TCRdb lists one record per CDR3 protein. Of 300,000 to 350,000 distinct CDR3 sequences in the sample, around 60% were seen once. Sequences were obtained from peripheral blood. The receptors originated from a man aged 40-49 years with primary liver carcinoma and hepatitis B virus infection.

Points on this clonotype: Germline is not matched at one junction end, which may reflect a read error. The gene calls are TRBV12-3 or TRBV12-4 and TRBJ1-2; no reliable D call. The CDR3 spans 13 residues. CDR3 region: CASSRRESDGYTF. The CDR3 coding sequence is TGTGCCAGCAGTCGTAGGGAGTCTGATGGCTACACCTTT.

This clonotype was recorded at least ten times. The CDR3 nucleotides read TGTGCCAGCAGCTTAGGGGGCCTCTTTGGCGACGAGCAGTACTTC. Protein product: CASSLGGLFGDEQYF. This chain joins TRBV11-2 and TRBJ2-7; TRBD1 is a possible D gene (5 bases). V gave up 1 base and J gave up 5 bases, with 15 bases separating them. Germline loops: CDR1 SGHAT, CDR2 FQNNGV. The CDR3 is made up of 15 amino acids.

This clonotype was found many times. The rearrangement uses TRBV6-1 and TRBJ2-6; D gene ambiguous. Germline assignment: CDR1 MNHNS and CDR2 SASEGT. Trimming stripped 8 bases from V and 0 bases from J, with 8 bases between. The CDR3 contains 14 residues. The CDR3 loop reads CASGYFSGANVLTF. As DNA, the CDR3 is TGTGCCAGCGGATACTTCTCTGGGGCCAACGTCCTGACTTTC.

The chain recombines TRBV6-5 with TRBJ2-7; the match to TRBD1 covers 10 bases. The CDR3 is 14 residues long. V gave up 6 bases and J gave up 2 bases; unmatched junction bases: 4. Germline V CDR1 and CDR2: MNHEY, SVGAGI. The CDR3: CASRYGQGAYEQYF. CDR3 DNA: TGTGCCAGCAGATATGGACAGGGGGCCTACGAGCAGTACTTC.

The genes are TRBV18 and TRBJ2-5, with 7 bases lining up with TRBD1. V trimming: 6 bases; J trimming: 4 bases; junction bases outside the gene matches: 17. The germline V gene encodes CDR1 KGHSH and CDR2 LQKENI. The CDR3 length is 17 residues. The CDR3 DNA reads TGTGCCAGCTCCCAAGGCCCCCGCGGACAGGTTGTAGAGACCCAGTACTTC. It is translated as CASSQGPRGQVVETQYF.

As concerns this clonotype: A read error may produce the germline difference seen at one junction end. The chain links TRBV4-2 to TRBJ2-3; D tentatively reads TRBD1 or TRBD2 (5 bases each). The CDR3 length is 19 residues. Per the germline V gene, CDR1 is LGHNA and CDR2 is YNFKEQ. CDR3 protein: CAGSQDSFVRDRGSDTQYF. DNA of the CDR3: TGTGCCGGCAGCCAAGATTCATTCGTAAGGGACCGGGGTTCAGATACGCAGTATTTT.

This clonotype came up many times. This chain connects TRBV14 to TRBJ2-3; TRBD2 aligns across 12 bases. Trimming removed 1 base from V and 0 bases from J; junction bases left unmatched: 5. CDR1 is SGHDN and CDR2 is FVKESK in the germline V gene. The CDR3 totals 18 residues. The CDR3, as DNA: TGTGCCAGCAGCCAAGGGTTCGGGACTAGCGGGAGCACAGATACGCAGTATTTT. Residues: CASSQGFGTSGSTDTQYF.

As regards this clonotype: The final CDR3 position lacks the conserved phenylalanine or tryptophan, pointing to a likely read error. No DNA is shown, since the ends of the CDR3 on it are uncertain; the CDR3 is the one TCRdb lists. The chain carries TRBV14 and TRBJ2-1; the DNA was not compared with TRBD2, the D call given in the table. The CDR3 numbers 16 amino acids, ends counted. CDR1 is SGHDN, CDR2 FVKESK, per germline. The CDR3 loop is CASSAVAGWVNNEQLL.

Regarding this clonotype: The junction shows a germline mismatch at one end, possibly a read error. The J gene is TRBJ1-1, the V gene TRBV6-2 or TRBV6-3; D is unresolved. Germline CDR1 MNHEY, CDR2 SVGEGT. The CDR3 runs 12 residues. The CDR3: CVSSPDVAEAFF. CDR3 coding DNA: TGTGTCAGCAGCCCGGACGTCGCTGAAGCTTTCTTT.

The CDR3 here is CASSPTGEQASQKLFF. The CDR3 region has the DNA TGTGCCAGCAGCCCGACTGGGGAACAGGCGAGTCAAAAACTGTTTTTT. This rearrangement joins TRBV5-5 to TRBJ1-4, with D tentatively TRBD1 (5 bases). Germline values: CDR1 SGHKS, CDR2 YYEKEE (reference sequence). CDR3 length: 16 residues. V was cut by 4 bases and J by 9 bases, with 22 bases left in between. The complete variable domain, with remaining parts taken from reference TRBV5-5 and TRBJ1-4, reads DAGVTQSPTHLIKTRGQQVTLRCSPISGHKSVSWYQQVLGQGPQFIFQYYEKEERGRGNFPDRFSARQFPNYSSELNVNALLLGDSALYLCASSPTGEQASQKLFFGSGTQLSVL.

This chain connects TRBV11-2 to TRBJ2-7; unclear D gene. Germline V lookup: CDR1 SGHAT, CDR2 FQNNGV. This CDR3 region has 15 residues. The V end lost 5 bases, the J end lost 1 base, and 15 bases lay between the germline ends. This chain's CDR3 is CASSTSTWGSYEQYF. The CDR3 DNA follows: TGTGCCAGCAGCACATCGACATGGGGATCCTACGAGCAGTACTTC.

This clonotype was counted once. This chain joins TRBV12-3 or TRBV12-4 and TRBJ2-2, with a possible D match to TRBD1 (6 bases). CDR3 length equals 15 residues. V was trimmed by 3 bases and J by 7 bases, leaving 15 bases between them. CDR3 bases: TGTGCCAGCAGTTTGGGGCTTTGGACAGTCGGGGAGCTGTTTTTT. Amino acids: CASSLGLWTVGELFF.

This clonotype was recorded a few times. The chain joins TRBV13 to TRBJ2-7; 8 bases line up with TRBD2. Germline V gene sequence: CDR1 PRHDT, CDR2 FYEKMQ (reference sequence). J was trimmed by 4 bases and V by 0 bases; bases with no gene match: 2. This CDR3 is 14 amino acids long. The CDR3 protein is CASSLGQRGYEQYF. CDR3 DNA sequence: TGTGCCAGCAGCTTAGGACAGCGGGGGTACGAGCAGTACTTC. The whole variable domain, remainder taken from reference TRBV13 and TRBJ2-7, is AAGVIQSPRHLIKEKRETATLKCYPIPRHDTVYWYQQGPGQDPQFLISFYEKMQSDKGSIPDRFSAQQFSDYHSELNMSSLELGDSALYFCASSLGQRGYEQYFGPGTRLTVT.

This clonotype came up a few times. The chain couples TRBV6-6 to TRBJ1-5, with TRBD1 matching 11 bases. V was pared by 4 bases and J by 5 bases, with 13 bases of the junction left unmatched. This CDR3 is built from 18 residues. From germline, CDR1 is MNHNY and CDR2 SVGAGI (reference sequence). DNA for the CDR3: TGTGCCAGCAGTTCCGCTCCGGGACAGGGGGAGAGGGATCAGCCCCAGCATTTT. This codes for CASSSAPGQGERDQPQHF.

The rearrangement joins TRBV5-1 to TRBJ2-7; weak D call: TRBD2 (5 bases). CDR3 length: 14 amino acids. CDR1 SGHRS and CDR2 YFSETQ come from the germline V gene. V shed 4 bases and J shed 6 bases, with 17 bases lying between them. CDR3 nucleotides: TGCGCCAGCAGCGAGGAGGAGCTGGACTTCGAGCAGTACTTC. It yields the protein CASSEEELDFEQYF. The full variable domain, its missing parts supplied by reference TRBV5-1 and TRBJ2-7, is KAGVTQTPRYLIKTRGQQVTLSCSPISGHRSVSWYQQTPGQGLQFLFEYFSETQRNKGNFPGRFSGRQFSNSRSEMNVSTLELGDSALYLCASSEEELDFEQYFGPGTRLTVT.

This clonotype was counted many times. The CDR3 spells CASSFHFGSYEQYF. The CDR3 nucleotides read TGTGCCAGCAGCTTCCATTTCGGATCCTACGAGCAGTACTTC. This chain joins TRBV11-2 and TRBJ2-7; D remains ambiguous. The CDR3 is made up of 14 amino acids. Trimming stripped 3 bases from V and 1 base from J, with 10 bases between. CDR1 and CDR2 (germline): SGHAT, FQNNGV. Filled out from reference TRBV11-2 and TRBJ2-7, the complete variable domain reads EAGVAQSPRYKIIEKRQSVAFWCNPISGHATLYWYQQILGQGPKLLIQFQNNGVVDDSQLPKDRFSAERLKGVDSTLKIQPAKLEDSAVYLCASSFHFGSYEQYFGPGTRLTVT.